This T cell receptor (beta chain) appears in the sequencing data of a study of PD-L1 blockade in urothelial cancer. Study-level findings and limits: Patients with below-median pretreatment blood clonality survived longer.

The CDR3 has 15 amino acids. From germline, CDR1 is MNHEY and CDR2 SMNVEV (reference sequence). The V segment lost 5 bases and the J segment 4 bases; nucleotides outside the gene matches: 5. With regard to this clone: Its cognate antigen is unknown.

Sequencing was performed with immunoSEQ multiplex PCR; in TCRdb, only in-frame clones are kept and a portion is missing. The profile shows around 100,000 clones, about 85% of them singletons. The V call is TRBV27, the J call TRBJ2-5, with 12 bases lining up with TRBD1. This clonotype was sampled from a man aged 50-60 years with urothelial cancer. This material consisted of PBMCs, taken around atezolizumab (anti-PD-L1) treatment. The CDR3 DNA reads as TGTGCCAGCAGTACCGGGACAGGGGGCGTAGAGACCCAGTACTTC. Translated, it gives CASSTGTGGVETQYF.